These 30 T cell receptor beta chains originate from one sample sequenced in a study of cytomegalovirus exposure and HLA in healthy donors. Sequencing used immunoSEQ multiplex PCR; TCRdb keeps in-frame clones, though not all of them. The sample includes over 150,000 clones, roughly 84% of them seen just once. Sequenced input: PBMCs. The receptors originated from a woman younger than 30 in good health and CMV-seropositive.

The chain's CDR3 is CASSTSGAGNEQFF. CDR3 nucleotide sequence: TGTGCCAGCAGCACAAGCGGGGCCGGGAATGAGCAGTTCTTC. The chain couples TRBV11-1 to TRBJ2-1; 7 positions agree with TRBD2. The CDR3 consists of 14 residues. The germline CDR1 and CDR2 sequences are SGHAT and FQDESV (reference sequence). V trimming: 5 bases; J trimming: 7 bases; junction bases outside the gene matches: 8.

This chain connects TRBV27 to TRBJ2-1, with D possibly being TRBD2 (6 bases). Trimming removed 5 bases at V and 4 bases at J, with 15 bases between. CDR3 length equals 15 residues. Germline V gene sequence: CDR1 MNHEY, CDR2 SMNVEV (reference sequence). In DNA form, the CDR3 reads TGTGCCAGCAGTACGGGACTCCCAGGGTACAATGAGCAGTTCTTC. Its translation: CASSTGLPGYNEQFF.

The chain uses TRBV15 and TRBJ2-4; TRBD2 might be the D (7 bases). CDR3 length equals 14 residues. Germline CDR1 LNHNV, CDR2 YYDKDF (reference sequence). V lost 3 bases and J 5 bases, leaving 11 bases between the germline ends. The CDR3 coding sequence is TGTGCCACCAGCAGTTTGGGGGGGCAAAACATTCAGTACTTC. Translating it yields CATSSLGGQNIQYF.

J is TRBJ2-1 and V is TRBV7-6, with 9 bases matching TRBD2. Trimming removed 4 bases from V and 8 bases from J; junction bases left unmatched: 6. CDR1 and CDR2 (germline): SGHVS, FNYEAQ. There are 14 residues in the CDR3. CDR3 in amino acids: CASSWGGGADEQFF. The CDR3 DNA follows: TGTGCCAGCAGCTGGGGCGGGGGGGCCGATGAGCAGTTCTTC.

This sequence joins TRBV11-2 and TRBJ2-1; 7 bases map to TRBD2. The CDR3 covers 14 residues. CDR1 is SGHAT, CDR2 FQNNGV, per germline. Trimming cost V 8 bases and J 7 bases; bases outside gene matches: 11. Here the CDR3 DNA reads TGTGCCAGCCGCCGCCTGGGGCGGGGGAATGAGCAGTTCTTC. It codes for CASRRLGRGNEQFF.

For the CDR3, the DNA is TGTGCCAGCAGCGAGGATACAGGGGACATTCAGTACTTC. It encodes CASSEDTGDIQYF. This rearrangement joins TRBV9 to TRBJ2-4; 7 bases match TRBD1. Per germline, CDR1 SGDLS and CDR2 YYNGEE. V lost 3 bases and J lost 8; bases outside the gene matches: 5. The CDR3 contains 13 residues.

This chain uses TRBV5-4 with TRBJ2-2; no clear D. CDR1 and CDR2 (germline): SGHNT, YYREEE (reference sequence). V was cut by 2 bases and J by 1 base, with 12 bases left in between. The CDR3 consists of 16 residues. The CDR3: CASSFAQARNTGELFF. DNA for the CDR3: TGTGCCAGCAGCTTTGCTCAGGCAAGGAACACCGGGGAGCTGTTTTTT.

The V gene is TRBV25-1, the J gene TRBJ1-1, with D maybe TRBD1 (5 bases). Trimming removed 2 bases at V and 4 bases at J, with 14 bases between. The length of the CDR3 is 15 residues. Germline CDR1 is MGHDK and CDR2 is SYGVNS. The chain's CDR3 is CASSEAGVMGTEAFF. CDR3 nucleotides: TGTGCCAGCAGTGAAGCGGGGGTAATGGGCACTGAAGCTTTCTTT.

The chain is built from TRBV2 and TRBJ2-3; TRBD1 is a possible D gene (6 bases). Germline V gene data show CDR1 as SNHLY and CDR2 as FYNNEI. CDR3 length: 14 amino acids. V was trimmed by 7 bases and J by 2 bases, leaving 13 bases between them. CDR3 amino acids: CASNRAGATDTQYF. CDR3 nucleotides: TGTGCCAGCAATCGGGCAGGGGCCACAGATACGCAGTATTTT.

The chain employs TRBV6-6 and TRBJ2-7; the D gene is possibly TRBD2 (7 bases). The CDR3 loop spans 16 amino acids. Germline assignment: CDR1 MNHNY and CDR2 SVGAGI (reference sequence). V lost 0 bases, J lost 5 bases, and 17 bases lay in between. CDR3 DNA: TGTGCCAGCAGTTACTCGCCGGGGGGCCGGATGCACGAGCAGTACTTC. Translating gives CASSYSPGGRMHEQYF.

The chain combines TRBV28 with TRBJ1-2; TRBD1 aligns across 7 bases. The V and J ends lost 3 bases and 4 bases, in that order; junction bases with no gene match: 5. This CDR3 has 14 residues. CDR1 is MDHEN, CDR2 SYDVKM, per germline. The CDR3 region is CASSFGGQFYGYTF. CDR3 nucleotide sequence: TGTGCCAGCAGTTTCGGGGGACAGTTCTATGGCTACACCTTC.

V usage is TRBV4-2 and J usage is TRBJ2-5, with D tentatively TRBD1 (7 bases). Per germline, CDR1 LGHNA and CDR2 YNFKEQ. Trimming stripped 4 bases from V and 1 base from J, with 13 bases between. The CDR3 has 15 amino acids. CDR3 in DNA: TGTGCCAGCAGCCTCGGGCAGGGGGGCCAAGAGACCCAGTACTTC. This encodes CASSLGQGGQETQYF.

This clone was counted once. The chain combines TRBV6-5 with TRBJ2-7; 10 bases are shared with TRBD2. Looked up from germline, CDR1 is MNHEY and CDR2 is SVGAGI. This CDR3 is 14 amino acids long. Losses at the gene ends were 5 bases for V and 0 bases for J; bases not matched to a gene: 1. The CDR3 DNA reads as TGTGCCAGCAGTACTAGCGGGGCCTCCTACGAGCAGTACTTC. Its protein is CASSTSGASYEQYF.

This sequence joins TRBV27 and TRBJ2-1, with 7 bases that match TRBD1. After removal of 6 bases from V and 4 bases from J, the junction contained 6 bases not matched to a gene. Germline CDR1 reads MNHEY; CDR2 reads SMNVEV (reference sequence). The CDR3 extends over 14 amino acids. The CDR3 DNA reads TGTGCCAGCAGCCGAAGGGGGCTATACAATGAGCAGTTCTTC. Protein sequence: CASSRRGLYNEQFF.

V gene TRBV9 combines with J gene TRBJ2-5; D is unresolved. Germline lookup yields CDR1 SGDLS and CDR2 YYNGEE. Trimming took off 2 bases at V and 5 bases at J, with 10 bases between the two ends. This CDR3 is 13 amino acids long. The CDR3 nucleotides read TGTGCCAGCAGCGTCTCCAATACTGAGACCCAGTACTTC. It codes for CASSVSNTETQYF.

The gene calls are TRBV11-2 and TRBJ1-1; 10 nucleotides line up with TRBD1. The germline V gene has CDR1 SGHAT and CDR2 FQNNGV. Trimming cost V 1 base and J 4 bases; bases outside gene matches: 9. The CDR3 length is 17 residues. The CDR3 here is CASSLGQGAEGFTEAFF. Written as DNA, the CDR3 is TGTGCCAGCAGCTTAGGACAGGGGGCTGAAGGTTTCACTGAAGCTTTCTTT.

This CDR3 is CATSPRGRGAIYF. CDR3 nucleotide sequence: TGTGCCACCAGCCCGAGGGGGCGCGGCGCCATATATTTT. The chain employs TRBV15 and TRBJ1-3; 7 nucleotides line up with TRBD1. The CDR3 runs 13 residues. The V and J ends lost 5 bases and 11 bases, in that order; junction bases with no gene match: 9. Per the germline V gene, CDR1 is LNHNV and CDR2 is YYDKDF (reference sequence).

CDR3 bases: TGTGCCAGCAGCTCGGCCCCTAGCGGGGGGGTCTCCTACGAGCAGTACTTC. Its protein is CASSSAPSGGVSYEQYF. The chain recombines TRBV5-4 with TRBJ2-7; 12 bases are a match to TRBD2. Trimming cost V 3 bases and J 0 bases; bases outside gene matches: 7. CDR3 length: 17 residues. Germline CDR1 is SGHNT and CDR2 is YYREEE (reference sequence).

V and J are TRBV27 and TRBJ1-3, with D perhaps matching TRBD1 (6 bases). Trimming removed 6 bases from V and 0 bases from J, with 12 bases in between. The CDR3 has 15 residues. Germline CDR1 and CDR2: MNHEY and SMNVEV (reference sequence). CDR3 protein: CASSPTGFSGNTIYF. The CDR3 DNA follows: TGTGCCAGCAGCCCTACAGGGTTCTCTGGAAACACCATATATTTT.

With regard to this clone: This specimen includes other DNA sequences encoding the same CDR3. The chain joins TRBV6-1 to TRBJ1-2; TRBD1 matches 9 bases. There are 13 residues in the CDR3. V lost 6 bases, J lost 8 bases, and 7 bases stayed unmatched. The germline V gene encodes CDR1 MNHNS and CDR2 SASEGT. The DNA for the CDR3 is TGTGCCAGCAGCCAACAGGGGGCGCGCGGCTACACCTTC. It codes for CASSQQGARGYTF.

The chain employs TRBV5-1 and TRBJ2-5, with 10 bases matching TRBD2. In germline, CDR1 is SGHRS, CDR2 YFSETQ. CDR3 length equals 16 residues. With V trimmed by 4 bases and J by 2 bases, 8 bases remained unmatched. CDR3 sequence reads: CASSRIAGGRQETQYF. For the CDR3, the DNA is TGCGCCAGCAGCCGCATAGCGGGGGGACGGCAAGAGACCCAGTACTTC.

The chain is built from TRBV7-6 and TRBJ2-3; possible D gene TRBD2, 6 bases. The CDR3 spans 15 residues. Germline V gene data show CDR1 as SGHVS and CDR2 as FNYEAQ. V lost 5 bases and J lost 2, with 14 bases in between. CDR3 nucleotides: TGTGCCAGCAGCCAGGCGGGACTTAACACAGATACGCAGTATTTT. This translates into CASSQAGLNTDTQYF.

The CDR3 reads CASSSQGGFNSPLHF. In DNA form, the CDR3 reads TGTGCCAGCAGCTCACAGGGGGGTTTTAATTCACCCCTCCACTTT. The rearrangement links TRBV11-2 to TRBJ1-6; 8 nucleotides agree with TRBD1. J lost 6 bases, V lost 4 bases, and 5 bases had no gene match. Germline V gives CDR1 SGHAT, CDR2 FQNNGV. The CDR3 runs 15 residues.

The chain recombines TRBV6-5 with TRBJ2-1; D call uncertain. The CDR3 is 12 amino acids. With 3 bases removed from V and 5 bases from J, the gap between germline ends came to 5 bases. The germline V gene encodes CDR1 MNHEY and CDR2 SVGAGI. Written as DNA, the CDR3 is TGTGCCAGCAGTTATTCGGACAATGAGCAGTTCTTC. This gives the protein CASSYSDNEQFF.

This clone was seen just once. V usage is TRBV7-8 and J usage is TRBJ2-7, with a tentative D call TRBD1 (5 bases). The germline V gene encodes CDR1 SGHVS and CDR2 FQNEAQ. V shed 5 bases and J shed 0 bases, with 17 bases lying between them. The CDR3 covers 16 residues. CDR3 residues: CASSPVSGLNSYEQYF. The CDR3 DNA sequence: TGTGCCAGCAGCCCCGTGTCAGGGTTAAACTCCTACGAGCAGTACTTC.

The rearrangement links TRBV25-1 to TRBJ2-7; D possibly corresponds to TRBD2 (5 bases). CDR1 and CDR2 from the germline V gene are MGHDK and SYGVNS. V lost 4 bases to trimming and J lost 5 bases, with 15 bases between them. This CDR3 is built from 14 residues. The CDR3 coding sequence is TGTGCCAGCAGTGGACTGAGAGGGTTCCACGAGCAGTACTTC. This translates into CASSGLRGFHEQYF.

V usage is TRBV11-2 and J usage is TRBJ2-1, with 12 bases that match TRBD2. Looked up from germline, CDR1 is SGHAT and CDR2 is FQNNGV. The J segment lost 0 bases and the V segment lost 1 base, leaving 7 bases of the junction unmatched. The CDR3 has 19 amino acids. This CDR3 reads CASSLVASGGAGSYNEQFF. DNA of the CDR3: TGTGCCAGCAGCTTAGTGGCTAGCGGGGGGGCGGGCTCCTACAATGAGCAGTTCTTC.

V is TRBV25-1 and J is TRBJ2-5, with 10 bases fitting TRBD2. The CDR3 sequence is 16 residues long. Germline CDR1 MGHDK, CDR2 SYGVNS. J gave up 4 bases and V 2 bases, and 7 bases lay outside the gene matches. CDR3 DNA: TGTGCCAGCAGTGAACCCAGCGGGGGGGCCCTAGAGACCCAGTACTTC. This codes for CASSEPSGGALETQYF.

The chain couples TRBV6-1 to TRBJ1-3, with D perhaps matching TRBD1 (5 bases). Trimming took 5 bases from V and 9 from J, leaving 14 bases between them. Germline lookup yields CDR1 MNHNS and CDR2 SASEGT. The CDR3 sequence is 13 residues long. The CDR3 nucleotides are TGTGCCAGCAGTTCGAGCCACGGGGGCACCATATATTTT. Its translation: CASSSSHGGTIYF.

The rearrangement links TRBV4-1 to TRBJ2-7, with no clear D. The CDR3 runs to 15 residues. Germline V gene sequence: CDR1 MGHRA, CDR2 YSYEKL. Trimming pared 1 base from V and 0 bases from J, leaving 10 bases between. CDR3 in amino acids: CASSQVWLSSYEQYF. The CDR3 DNA sequence: TGCGCCAGCAGCCAAGTTTGGTTGAGCTCCTACGAGCAGTACTTC.